Each of the 27 T cell receptor beta chains below was sequenced from the same sample in a study of OX40 agonist ivuxolimab in advanced cancers. The protocol was immunoSEQ multiplex PCR, while the TCRdb copy is restricted to in-frame clones and leaves out a portion. The top ten hold 0.31% of the sample, which has 150,000 to 170,000 clones, approximately 94% seen once. The material sequenced was CD4+ or CD8+ T cells sorted from blood, taken in a trial of the OX40 agonist ivuxolimab. All receptors come from an adult with an advanced solid tumor such as melanoma, head and neck, liver or kidney cancer.

The rearrangement joins TRBV10-3 to TRBJ1-1; the match to TRBD1 covers 7 bases. The length of the CDR3 is 14 residues. Trimming removed 4 bases from V and 1 base from J; junction bases left unmatched: 3. CDR1 is ENHRY, CDR2 SYGVKD, per germline. In DNA form, the CDR3 reads TGTGCCATCAGTGGGGGACAGCGGAACACTGAAGCTTTCTTT. Translating gives CAISGGQRNTEAFF.

As concerns this clone: One junction end does not reproduce the germline sequence, and a read error may be involved. CDR3 in DNA: TGTGCCAGCAGCCTAGTCCTTTCGGGGATTCTTTTT. Translated, it gives CASSLVLSGILF. V usage is TRBV7-9 and J usage is TRBJ1-4, with D unclear. This CDR3 comprises 12 residues. Germline V gives CDR1 SEHNR, CDR2 FQNEAQ (reference sequence). Using reference TRBV7-9 and TRBJ1-4 for the parts outside the CDR3, the full variable domain is DTGVSQNPRHKITKRGQNVTFRCDPISEHNRLYWYRQTLGQGPEFLTYFQNEAQLEKSRLLSDRFSAERPKGSFSTLEIQRTEQGDSAMYLCASSLVLSGILFGSGTQLSVL.

The rearrangement joins TRBV28 to TRBJ2-2; D is ambiguous. Looked up from germline, CDR1 is MDHEN and CDR2 is SYDVKM. CDR3 length: 13 amino acids. With 5 bases removed from V and 0 bases from J, the gap between germline ends came to 4 bases. CDR3 sequence reads: CASSLPNTGELFF. CDR3 coding DNA: TGTGCCAGCAGTCTCCCGAACACCGGGGAGCTGTTTTTT.

This clone was detected once. The V gene is TRBV6-6, the J gene TRBJ2-1, with D tentatively TRBD2 (6 bases). Trimming removed 10 bases at V and 2 bases at J, with 15 bases between. The germline V gene has CDR1 MNHNY and CDR2 SVGAGI (reference sequence). The CDR3 has 14 amino acids. Written as DNA, the CDR3 is TGTGCCACCTGGGACTCCAGCACCTACAATGAGCAGTTCTTC. Translating it yields CATWDSSTYNEQFF.

V usage is TRBV5-3 and J usage is TRBJ2-5, with 9 nucleotides matching TRBD1. TRBV5-3 has ORF status, its function being uncertain. V was clipped by 4 bases and J by 1 base; unmatched bases: 5. The CDR3 totals 15 residues. The CDR3 reads CARSLGQGIQETQYF. CDR3 nucleotide sequence: TGTGCCAGAAGCCTCGGACAGGGGATCCAAGAGACCCAGTACTTC.

The chain joins TRBV28 to TRBJ2-5, with D unclear. V shed 3 bases and J shed 5 bases, with 4 bases lying between them. The CDR3 has 11 residues. CDR1 and CDR2 from the germline V gene are MDHEN and SYDVKM. The CDR3 loop is CASSLAETQYF. Written as DNA, the CDR3 is TGTGCCAGCAGTTTGGCTGAGACCCAGTACTTC.

With respect to this clone: One junction end does not reproduce the germline sequence, and a read error may be involved. The chain couples TRBV7-7 to TRBJ2-5; D is ambiguous. The CDR3 loop spans 12 amino acids. In germline, CDR1 is SSHAT, CDR2 FNYEAQ (reference sequence). The CDR3 nucleotides read TGTGCTAGCAGCTCCTCCTATGGAACCCAGTACTTC. Amino acids: CASSSSYGTQYF.

The chain has TRBV7-6 and TRBJ2-1; 12 bases map to TRBD2. The CDR3 sequence is 15 residues long. The V segment lost 5 bases and the J segment 8 bases; nucleotides outside the gene matches: 7. CDR1 is SGHVS, CDR2 FNYEAQ, per germline. CDR3 amino acids: CASSPTTSGSYEQFF. CDR3 sequence (DNA): TGTGCCAGCAGCCCGACGACTAGCGGGAGCTATGAGCAGTTCTTC.

The chain uses TRBV11-2 and TRBJ2-5; D possibly matches TRBD1 or TRBD2 (9 bases each). The V gene lost 5 bases and the J gene lost 7 bases, with 29 bases spanning the gap. The CDR3 has 18 amino acids. Germline CDR1 SGHAT, CDR2 FQNNGV. This chain's CDR3 is CASSGNRGPSGVWRTQYF. The CDR3 nucleotides read TGTGCCAGCAGCGGCAACAGGGGGCCTAGCGGGGTCTGGAGGACCCAGTACTTC.

This clone was seen only once. The chain carries TRBV4-1 and TRBJ2-7; a possible D gene is TRBD2 (6 bases). V was pared by 1 base and J by 2 bases, with 12 bases between. The germline V gene has CDR1 MGHRA and CDR2 YSYEKL. The CDR3 extends over 15 amino acids. DNA for the CDR3: TGCGCCAGCAGCCAAGTGGGGGGAAGGACCTACGAGCAGTACTTC. Translation: CASSQVGGRTYEQYF.

The chain recombines TRBV7-9 with TRBJ2-4, with D tentatively TRBD2 (6 bases). V was pared by 0 bases and J by 8 bases, with 8 bases between. Germline CDR1 is SEHNR and CDR2 is FQNEAQ (reference sequence). The CDR3 contains 13 residues. The CDR3 coding sequence is TGTGCCAGCAGCTTAGCCGGCGGGGACATTCAGTACTTC. It translates to CASSLAGGDIQYF. Filled out from reference TRBV7-9 and TRBJ2-4, the complete variable domain reads DTGVSQNPRHKITKRGQNVTFRCDPISEHNRLYWYRQTLGQGPEFLTYFQNEAQLEKSRLLSDRFSAERPKGSFSTLEIQRTEQGDSAMYLCASSLAGGDIQYFGAGTRLSVL.

J is TRBJ1-4 and V is TRBV2; weak D call: TRBD1 (5 bases). The CDR3 covers 14 residues. Trimming removed 6 bases at V and 3 bases at J, with 11 bases between. Germline loops: CDR1 SNHLY, CDR2 FYNNEI. CDR3 loop: CASRDGGANEKLFF. The CDR3 coding sequence is TGTGCCAGCAGGGACGGGGGAGCTAATGAAAAACTGTTTTTT. Variable domain in full (rest from reference TRBV2 and TRBJ1-4): EPEVTQTPSHQVTQMGQEVILRCVPISNHLYFYWYRQILGQKVEFLVSFYNNEISEKSEIFDDQFSVERPDGSNFTLKIRSTKLEDSAMYFCASRDGGANEKLFFGSGTQLSVL.

The gene calls are TRBV7-3 and TRBJ1-1; a weak D match, TRBD1 (5 bases). Trimming cost V 4 bases and J 0 bases, with 6 bases left between them. The CDR3 spans 13 residues. Germline values: CDR1 SGHTA, CDR2 FQGTGA. CDR3 in DNA: TGTGCCAGCAGCTCACAGGTGAACACTGAAGCTTTCTTT. Its protein is CASSSQVNTEAFF.

J is TRBJ2-1 and V is TRBV6-4, with 7 bases identical to TRBD2. V lost 5 bases, J lost 2 bases, and 6 bases stayed unmatched. CDR1 and CDR2 from the germline V gene are MRHNA and SNTAGT. The CDR3 extends over 15 amino acids. The CDR3 here is CASSSSSGPYNEQFF. The CDR3 DNA sequence: TGTGCCAGCAGTAGCTCTAGCGGCCCCTACAATGAGCAGTTCTTC.

The DNA for the CDR3 is TGTGCCAGCAGCCCGGGACGCGGCTACGAGCAGTACTTC. This encodes CASSPGRGYEQYF. The chain combines TRBV7-6 with TRBJ2-7; D possibly matches TRBD1 or TRBD2 (5 bases each). The V and J ends lost 5 bases and 3 bases respectively, with 11 bases between them. Germline CDR1 reads SGHVS; CDR2 reads FNYEAQ. This CDR3 comprises 13 residues.

The gene calls are TRBV9 and TRBJ2-7, with D possibly TRBD2 on 6 matching bases. V was clipped by 0 bases and J by 2 bases, with 12 bases between them. Germline assignment: CDR1 SGDLS and CDR2 YYNGEE. The CDR3 has 15 residues. In nucleotides, the CDR3 is TGTGCCAGCAGCGTAGGGCAGCGGGTCCCCTACGAGCAGTACTTC. This encodes CASSVGQRVPYEQYF.

J is TRBJ2-3 and V is TRBV4-3; 7 nucleotides agree with TRBD2. The CDR3 runs 16 residues. V lost 1 base to trimming and J lost 0 bases; unmatched junction nucleotides: 4. Germline lookup yields CDR1 LGHNA and CDR2 YSLEER. The CDR3 DNA reads as TGCGCCAGCAGCCAAGTTTTCGGGGGGAGCACAGATACGCAGTATTTT. Translation: CASSQVFGGSTDTQYF.

This clone occurred once. The V gene is TRBV15, the J gene TRBJ1-1, with 7 positions matching TRBD1. There are 18 residues in the CDR3. V was clipped by 8 bases and J by 1 base; unmatched bases: 19. Germline CDR1 and CDR2: LNHNV and YYDKDF (reference sequence). CDR3 DNA: TGTGCCACCCGAAGATTATCTCCCCGGGACAGAGAGAACACTGAAGCTTTCTTT. Protein: CATRRLSPRDRENTEAFF.

The J gene is TRBJ2-1, the V gene TRBV25-1, with 8 bases matching TRBD1. The CDR3 runs 13 residues. Germline CDR1 reads MGHDK; CDR2 reads SYGVNS. V gave up 7 bases and J gave up 6 bases; unmatched junction bases: 5. The CDR3 DNA reads as TGTGCCAGCAATCAGGGGGCCGGCAATGAGCAGTTCTTC. It translates to CASNQGAGNEQFF. The variable domain in full, with the rest retrieved from reference TRBV25-1 and TRBJ2-1, is EADIYQTPRYLVIGTGKKITLECSQTMGHDKMYWYQQDPGMELHLIHYSYGVNSTEKGDLSSESTVSRIRTEHFPLTLESARPSHTSQYLCASNQGAGNEQFFGPGTRLTVL.

The gene calls are TRBV21-1 and TRBJ1-5. TRBV21-1 is recorded as a pseudogene. This CDR3 region has 18 residues. As DNA, the CDR3 is TGTGCCAGCAGCCCGAAAAGGGTCGGAGGGAGGGACAATCAGCCCCAGCATTTT. It encodes CASSPKRVGGRDNQPQHF.

The table lists this clone with a count of one. The chain employs TRBV5-1 and TRBJ1-1; 8 bases line up with TRBD1. Germline CDR1 is SGHRS and CDR2 is YFSETQ. The J segment lost 7 bases and the V segment lost 5 bases, leaving 10 bases of the junction unmatched. The CDR3 is 14 residues long. The DNA for the CDR3 is TGCGCCAGCAGGATACAGGGGGGTGGGTTTGAAGCTTTCTTT. It specifies CASRIQGGGFEAFF.

The chain has TRBV28 and TRBJ2-7; D remains ambiguous. The germline V and J ends were trimmed by 2 bases and 0 bases, with 17 bases remaining between them. Germline values: CDR1 MDHEN, CDR2 SYDVKM. The CDR3 sequence is 17 residues long. The CDR3 DNA is TGTGCCAGCAGTTTACCCCTCCGACAAAACCCCTCCTACGAGCAGTACTTC. Its protein product is CASSLPLRQNPSYEQYF.

The chain is built from TRBV7-6 and TRBJ2-2; 10 bases agree with TRBD2. The CDR3 covers 16 residues. From germline, CDR1 is SGHVS and CDR2 FNYEAQ. V dropped 4 bases and J dropped 2; count of bases not matched to a gene: 4. The CDR3 DNA reads TGTGCCAGCAGCTCTCTAGCGGGAGTCAACACCGGGGAGCTGTTTTTT. It is translated as CASSSLAGVNTGELFF. The variable domain in full, completed from reference TRBV7-6 and TRBJ2-2, reads GAGVSQSPRYKVTKRGQDVALRCDPISGHVSLYWYRQALGQGPEFLTYFNYEAQQDKSGLPNDRFSAERPEGSISTLTIQRTEQRDSAMYRCASSSLAGVNTGELFFGEGSRLTVL.

This chain connects TRBV9 to TRBJ2-1; the D gene is possibly TRBD2 (5 bases). The CDR3 is 14 amino acids. The germline gives CDR1 SGDLS, CDR2 YYNGEE. Trimming took 2 bases from V and 4 from J, leaving 10 bases between them. The CDR3 sequence is CASSVLSGYNEQFF. In nucleotides, the CDR3 is TGTGCCAGCAGCGTCCTGTCGGGGTACAATGAGCAGTTCTTC.

This clone was counted only a few times. The gene calls are TRBV6-6 and TRBJ1-2; D remains ambiguous. Germline V lookup: CDR1 MNHNY, CDR2 SVGAGI (reference sequence). V shed 4 bases and J shed 4 bases, with 13 bases lying between them. The CDR3 loop spans 14 amino acids. CDR3 region: CASSSAASAYGYTF. The CDR3 nucleotides read TGTGCCAGCAGTTCGGCAGCTTCGGCCTATGGCTACACCTTC.

V and J are TRBV10-3 and TRBJ1-2; 7 nucleotides align to TRBD1. Germline assignment: CDR1 ENHRY and CDR2 SYGVKD. This CDR3 comprises 16 residues. With V trimmed by 3 bases and J by 2 bases, 9 bases remained unmatched. In nucleotides, the CDR3 is TGTGCCATCAGTGATTCTAGCGGGACAGCAAACTATGGCTACACCTTC. Protein: CAISDSSGTANYGYTF.

V gene TRBV19 combines with J gene TRBJ1-4, with 7 nucleotides matching TRBD1. The CDR3 consists of 15 residues. Germline V lookup: CDR1 LNHDA, CDR2 SQIVND (reference sequence). The junction had 12 bases not matched to a gene; V was cut back by 4 bases and J by 10 bases. Here the CDR3 DNA reads TGTGCCAGTAGTAAAGGGGGCAGGGAAGCGGGAAAACTGTTTTTT. This encodes CASSKGGREAGKLFF.